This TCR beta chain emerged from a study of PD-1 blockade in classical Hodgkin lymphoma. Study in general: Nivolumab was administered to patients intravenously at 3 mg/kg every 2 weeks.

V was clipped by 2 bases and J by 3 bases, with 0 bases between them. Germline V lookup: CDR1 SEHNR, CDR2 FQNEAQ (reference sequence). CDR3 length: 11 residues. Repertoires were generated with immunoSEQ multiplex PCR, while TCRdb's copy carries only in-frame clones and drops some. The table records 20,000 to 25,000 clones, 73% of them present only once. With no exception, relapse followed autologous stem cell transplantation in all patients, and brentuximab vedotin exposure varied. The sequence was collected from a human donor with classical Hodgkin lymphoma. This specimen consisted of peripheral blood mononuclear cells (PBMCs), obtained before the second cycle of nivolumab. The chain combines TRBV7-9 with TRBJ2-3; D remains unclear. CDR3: CASSLTDTQYF. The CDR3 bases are TGTGCCAGCAGCTTAACAGATACGCAGTATTTT. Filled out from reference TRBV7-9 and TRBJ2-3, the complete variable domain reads DTGVSQNPRHKITKRGQNVTFRCDPISEHNRLYWYRQTLGQGPEFLTYFQNEAQLEKSRLLSDRFSAERPKGSFSTLEIQRTEQGDSAMYLCASSLTDTQYFGPGTRLTVL.